Listed here are 20 T cell receptor beta chains from one sample, sequenced in a study of regulatory T cells in long-lasting Graves disease. Indicated time point: newly diagnosed GD, antithyroid drugs for less than 3 months. After RNA was extracted from PBMCs, the TCR library was made from it. Arm-PCR of CDR3 regions and iRepertoire HTBI primers were the basis on which TCR beta libraries were built. TCRdb used MiXCR to reprocess the multiplex PCR reads, holding one entry per CDR3 protein. The table has about 620,000 distinct CDR3 sequences, under 20% seen once. The same sample was also used in a study of T cells in Graves' hyperthyroidism and ophthalmopathy.

The source was peripheral blood mononuclear cells (PBMCs), collected at new diagnosis, from a patient treated with antithyroid drugs. The receptors were sampled from a woman in her twenties or thirties with Graves disease.

This chain links TRBV24-1 with TRBJ2-2; 10 nucleotides line up with TRBD1. The CDR3 is 15 residues long. Germline V gives CDR1 KGHDR, CDR2 SFDVKD. J was trimmed by 7 bases and V by 3 bases; bases with no gene match: 4. The CDR3 loop is CATSDPGQGFGELFF. CDR3 bases: TGTGCCACCAGTGATCCGGGACAGGGGTTCGGGGAGCTGTTTTTT.

V gene TRBV6-2 or TRBV6-3 combines with J gene TRBJ2-7, with D perhaps TRBD1 or TRBD2 (6 bases each). The CDR3 is 18 amino acids. Germline V CDR1 and CDR2: MNHEY, SVGEGT. Trimming removed 2 bases from V and 0 bases from J, with 20 bases in between. Here the CDR3 reads CASSYGGGEGTSSYEQYF. The DNA for the CDR3 is TGTGCCAGCAGTTACGGAGGGGGTGAAGGGACATCCTCCTACGAGCAGTACTTC.

The chain has TRBV5-1 and TRBJ2-1; TRBD2 agrees at 16 bases. The CDR3 is 22 amino acids. Unmatched junction bases numbered 12, after V lost 0 bases and J lost 0 bases. Germline values: CDR1 SGHRS, CDR2 YFSETQ. The CDR3 is CASSLGRGAGLAGGPSYNEQFF. DNA for the CDR3: TGCGCCAGCAGCTTGGGAAGGGGTGCGGGACTAGCGGGAGGGCCCTCCTACAATGAGCAGTTCTTC.

At least ten counts were recorded for this clonotype. The rearrangement links TRBV7-2 to TRBJ2-1; perhaps TRBD2 as D (6 bases). V lost 5 bases and J 7 bases, leaving 24 bases between the germline ends. This CDR3 comprises 17 residues. Germline CDR1 reads SGHTA; CDR2 reads FQGNSA. CDR3 DNA: TGTGCCAGCAGCCCTAGCCGGGTGAGAGGGCGGGGAAATGAGCAGTTCTTC. It codes for CASSPSRVRGRGNEQFF.

The genes are TRBV27 and TRBJ2-7, with D unresolved. Per germline, CDR1 MNHEY and CDR2 SMNVEV (reference sequence). Trimming removed 7 bases at V and 2 bases at J, with 18 bases between. The CDR3 spans 15 residues. The DNA of the CDR3 is TGTGCCAGCACCCTTCGGGCCGACACCACCTACGAGCAGTACTTC. Translated: CASTLRADTTYEQYF.

This clonotype has at least ten counts. The chain employs TRBV28 and TRBJ1-2, with 9 bases lining up with TRBD1. There are 16 residues in the CDR3. Germline loops: CDR1 MDHEN, CDR2 SYDVKM. V lost 5 bases, J lost 3 bases, and 10 bases stayed unmatched. Here the CDR3 reads CASSPTPGQGDYGYTF. The CDR3 nucleotides read TGTGCCAGCAGTCCAACCCCGGGACAGGGCGACTATGGCTACACCTTC.

This clonotype was detected many times. The chain employs TRBV12-3 or TRBV12-4 and TRBJ1-2; unclear D gene. With 3 bases removed from V and 4 bases from J, the gap between germline ends came to 9 bases. This CDR3 contains 13 residues. The CDR3 loop reads CASSLNGVYGYTF. DNA of the CDR3: TGTGCCAGCAGTTTGAACGGCGTCTATGGCTACACCTTC.

A note on this clonotype: A read error may produce the germline difference seen at one junction end. V is TRBV30 and J is TRBJ2-7, with 10 bases fitting TRBD1. Germline V gene data show CDR1 as GTSNPN and CDR2 as SVGIG (reference sequence). This CDR3 is built from 13 residues. Written as DNA, the CDR3 is TGTGCCTGGAGCAGACAGGGGGCCTACGGGCAGTACTTC. Amino acids: CAWSRQGAYGQYF.

The chain uses TRBV20-1 and TRBJ1-2; no clear D gene. The V and J ends lost 8 bases and 2 bases respectively, with 15 bases between them. The CDR3 is made up of 13 amino acids. Per the germline V gene, CDR1 is DFQATT and CDR2 is SNEGSKA (reference sequence). This chain's CDR3 is CSTDGDENYGYTF. DNA of the CDR3: TGCAGTACGGACGGAGACGAAAACTATGGCTACACCTTC.

The gene calls are TRBV20-1 and TRBJ2-2; 9 bases align to TRBD1. The CDR3 is 17 amino acids. Germline V gene sequence: CDR1 DFQATT, CDR2 SNEGSKA (reference sequence). Trimming removed 6 bases from V and 6 bases from J; junction bases left unmatched: 17. CDR3 DNA: TGCAGTGCCCCCCGCCCGGCCGGGACAGGGAAGGCCGGGGAGCTGTTTTTT. It encodes CSAPRPAGTGKAGELFF.

In its sample, this clonotype was seen many times. One end of the junction is discordant with germline, which a read error may explain. The chain recombines TRBV5-1 with TRBJ2-1; D perhaps matches TRBD1 (5 bases). From germline, CDR1 is SGHRS and CDR2 YFSETQ. This CDR3 has 14 residues. The CDR3 here is CASSLGAEYNEQFF. The CDR3 region has the DNA TGTGCCAGCAGTCTAGGGGCGGAATACAATGAGCAGTTCTTC.

Ten or more counts support this clonotype. The V gene is TRBV28, the J gene TRBJ1-1; D is uncertain. Trimming stripped 10 bases from V and 0 bases from J, with 18 bases between. The CDR3 totals 15 residues. Germline V gives CDR1 MDHEN, CDR2 SYDVKM. The CDR3 here is CATSRYGSMNTEAFF. The CDR3, as DNA: TGTGCCACGAGTAGGTATGGCTCAATGAACACTGAAGCTTTCTTT.

This clonotype was observed a handful of times. One junction end does not reproduce the germline sequence, and a read error may be involved. This sequence joins TRBV6-2 or TRBV6-3 and TRBJ2-3; TRBD1 matches 7 bases. The germline V gene has CDR1 MNHEY and CDR2 SVGEGT. The CDR3 runs 15 residues. CDR3: CASNYGQARTDTQYF. CDR3 sequence (DNA): TGTGCCAGCAATTACGGACAGGCTCGCACAGATACGCAGTATTTT.

For this clonotype: The junction departs from the called germline gene at one end, perhaps through a read error. This chain uses TRBV5-6 with TRBJ2-3, with D uncertain. The CDR3 contains 13 residues. Germline CDR1 and CDR2: SGHDT and YYEEEE. The CDR3 here is CASKDYETDTQYF. The DNA for the CDR3 is TGTGCAAGCAAAGATTATGAAACAGATACGCAGTATTTT.

J is TRBJ2-7 and V is TRBV6-2 or TRBV6-3; tentatively, D is TRBD1 (5 bases). Trimming took 6 bases from V and 6 from J, leaving 21 bases between them. This CDR3 has 15 amino acids. The germline CDR1 and CDR2 sequences are MNHEY and SVGEGT. The CDR3 is CASSLDTGPAREQYF. The CDR3 coding sequence is TGTGCCAGCAGCCTGGACACTGGACCGGCTCGCGAGCAGTACTTC.

This clonotype was counted between two and nine times. This chain links TRBV28 with TRBJ1-3; TRBD1 is a possible D gene (5 bases). This CDR3 is built from 12 residues. Germline V gene data show CDR1 as MDHEN and CDR2 as SYDVKM. V lost 3 bases and J lost 8, with 8 bases in between. The CDR3 DNA reads TGTGCCAGCAGTTTGGGGGTTGACACCATATATTTT. Protein sequence: CASSLGVDTIYF. The full variable domain, in which reference TRBV28 and TRBJ1-3 provide the parts outside the CDR3, is DVKVTQSSRYLVKRTGEKVFLECVQDMDHENMFWYRQDPGLGLRLIYFSYDVKMKEKGDIPEGYSVSREKKERFSLILESASTNQTSMYLCASSLGVDTIYFGEGSWLTVV.

This CDR3 is CASSLVGTNNQPQHF. The DNA of the CDR3 is TGTGCCAGCAGCTTAGTGGGAACAAACAATCAGCCCCAGCATTTT. The chain recombines TRBV7-9 with TRBJ1-5; D remains ambiguous. V was cut by 1 base and J by 3 bases, with 10 bases left in between. The CDR3 is 15 amino acids. Looked up from germline, CDR1 is SEHNR and CDR2 is FQNEAQ (reference sequence).

This clonotype was counted a few times. This sequence joins TRBV6-5 and TRBJ2-7; 11 bases map to TRBD2. The CDR3 is made up of 16 amino acids. Per the germline V gene, CDR1 is MNHEY and CDR2 is SVGAGI. V dropped 0 bases and J dropped 3; count of bases not matched to a gene: 4. Here the CDR3 DNA reads TGTGCCAGCAGTTACTCGCCTACTAGCGGGAGCTACGAGCAGTACTTC. Protein: CASSYSPTSGSYEQYF.

This clonotype was counted only a few times. This chain uses TRBV4-1 with TRBJ2-5; D perhaps matches TRBD1 (5 bases). The CDR3 totals 12 residues. Germline CDR1 is MGHRA and CDR2 is YSYEKL. V dropped 10 bases and J dropped 7 bases, with 16 bases sitting between them. The CDR3 bases are TGCGCCACCTACGACCCTACAGGGACCCAGTACTTC. It codes for CATYDPTGTQYF.

Regarding this clonotype: The CDR3 ends on some other residue instead of the conserved phenylalanine or tryptophan, so this is likely a read error. CDR3 DNA: TGTGCCAGCATCTCTGGAGGGAACACCGGGGAGCTGTTTTCT. It is translated as CASISGGNTGELFS. The J gene is TRBJ2-2, the V gene TRBV28, with D perhaps matching TRBD2 (5 bases). Between the trimmed V and J ends, which lost 7 bases and 1 base, there was a span of 10 bases. Germline V lookup: CDR1 MDHEN, CDR2 SYDVKM. CDR3 size: 14 residues.